This T cell receptor beta chain was sequenced in a study of PD-1 blockade in classical Hodgkin lymphoma. The data were produced by immunoSEQ multiplex PCR, yet TCRdb's version contains in-frame clones alone and is incomplete. The sample shows about 46,000 clones, around three quarters of them seen only once. Each patient experienced a relapse that followed autologous stem cell transplantation, and brentuximab vedotin exposure varied. This CDR3 has 14 residues. V lost 1 base, J lost 1 base, and 5 bases lay in between. In germline, CDR1 is SGDLS, CDR2 YYNGEE. V is TRBV9 and J is TRBJ2-2; no firm D call. The receptor was isolated from a human donor with classical Hodgkin lymphoma. The material was peripheral blood mononuclear cells (PBMCs), obtained before the second cycle of nivolumab. The CDR3 region has the DNA TGTGCCAGCAGCGTATCTGGGAACACCGGGGAGCTGTTTTTT. Translating it yields CASSVSGNTGELFF.